The T cell receptor (beta chain) under discussion was sequenced for a study of OX40 agonist ivuxolimab in advanced cancers. Study-wide background: Patients were dosed intravenously with ivuxolimab at 0.01 to 10 mg/kg every 2 weeks. Enrollees could have had prior anti-PD-1, anti-PD-L1 or anti-CTLA-4 therapy, which more than 30% had received.

This clone was observed a handful of times. Its antigen is undetermined. Clones were read by immunoSEQ multiplex PCR, and TCRdb kept only the in-frame ones, dropping some. Among about 61,000 clones listed, roughly four fifths were seen once. From germline, CDR1 is KGHSH and CDR2 LQKENI. The CDR3 loop spans 14 amino acids. V shed 6 bases and J 0 bases; nucleotides not matched to a gene: 4. Overall study results and limits: With doses of 0.1 to 3.0 mg/kg, CD4+ and CD8+ blood T cells had undergone clonal expansion by week 6. Certain nonresponders additionally had low normalized T-cell clonal expansion.

Sequencing was performed on CD4+ or CD8+ T cells sorted from blood, taken in a trial of the OX40 agonist ivuxolimab. This chain uses TRBV18 with TRBJ2-7; 8 bases are shared with TRBD1. The source of this sequence is an adult with an advanced solid tumor such as melanoma, head and neck, liver or kidney cancer. CDR3 residues: CASSPDRASYEQYF. The CDR3 coding sequence is TGTGCCAGCTCCCCGGACAGGGCCTCCTACGAGCAGTACTTC.